The 16 T cell receptor beta chains below were found in one sample sequenced in a study of CD8 T cells in ankylosing spondylitis. Each CDR3 protein gets one entry after TCRdb re-called the 5' RACE reads with MiXCR. The sample yields some 140,000 distinct CDR3 sequences, roughly 8.3% seen once. Sequencing input: synovial fluid, either unsorted or a sorted T cell fraction (not recorded which). The source is a male donor with ankylosing spondylitis.

This clonotype showed up many times. The gene calls are TRBV29-1 and TRBJ2-1; the D is unclear. Germline CDR1 reads SQVTM; CDR2 reads ANQGSEA. V was pared by 4 bases and J by 12 bases, with 16 bases between. The CDR3 is 12 amino acids. This CDR3 is CSVVLYQLSQFF. CDR3 nucleotide sequence: TGCAGCGTTGTATTGTACCAATTATCGCAGTTCTTC.

The gene calls are TRBV27 and TRBJ2-7, with 8 bases aligning to TRBD2. Germline loops: CDR1 MNHEY, CDR2 SMNVEV (reference sequence). V was clipped by 6 bases and J by 5 bases; unmatched bases: 15. The CDR3 is 16 amino acids. The CDR3 DNA is TGTGCCAGCAGCTCTCCGGGGGGACTAGGTTCCAACGAGCAGTACTTC. Translated, it gives CASSSPGGLGSNEQYF.

This clonotype was seen ten or more times. The V call is TRBV5-1, the J call TRBJ1-1; TRBD1 matches 7 bases. From germline, CDR1 is SGHRS and CDR2 YFSETQ. V gave up 4 bases and J gave up 3 bases; unmatched junction bases: 3. The CDR3 runs 13 residues. This CDR3 reads CASSVGQHTEAFF. The CDR3 DNA sequence: TGCGCCAGCAGCGTGGGACAGCACACTGAAGCTTTCTTT. The full variable domain, its missing parts supplied by reference TRBV5-1 and TRBJ1-1, is KAGVTQTPRYLIKTRGQQVTLSCSPISGHRSVSWYQQTPGQGLQFLFEYFSETQRNKGNFPGRFSGRQFSNSRSEMNVSTLELGDSALYLCASSVGQHTEAFFGQGTRLTVV.

In this sample, this clonotype turned up a few times. The chain joins TRBV6-2 or TRBV6-3 to TRBJ1-1; 7 nucleotides agree with TRBD1. Per germline, CDR1 MNHEY and CDR2 SVGEGT. V dropped 7 bases and J dropped 0; count of bases not matched to a gene: 5. The CDR3 spans 14 residues. DNA for the CDR3: TGTGCCAGCATTTCGGACAGGTTGAACACTGAAGCTTTCTTT. Residues: CASISDRLNTEAFF.

This clonotype was picked up a small number of times. The chain recombines TRBV19 with TRBJ2-1, with 8 nucleotides matching TRBD2. Germline trimming cut 2 bases from V and 8 bases from J; bases unmatched to any gene: 8. The CDR3 spans 15 residues. Per the germline V gene, CDR1 is LNHDA and CDR2 is SQIVND (reference sequence). The CDR3 reads CASSIRGLVGDEQFF. CDR3 nucleotides: TGTGCCAGTAGTATAAGGGGACTAGTAGGCGATGAGCAGTTCTTC.

The rearrangement links TRBV7-9 to TRBJ1-1, with D unresolved. Germline V gene sequence: CDR1 SEHNR, CDR2 FQNEAQ (reference sequence). The CDR3 runs 15 residues. V dropped 2 bases and J dropped 1 base, with 11 bases sitting between them. For the CDR3, the DNA is TGTGCCAGCAGCTTATCCCCCTATGAGAACACTGAAGCTTTCTTT. Translated: CASSLSPYENTEAFF.

This chain uses TRBV20-1 with TRBJ1-1; D is unresolved. The CDR3 has 14 residues. Looked up from germline, CDR1 is DFQATT and CDR2 is SNEGSKA (reference sequence). The CDR3, as DNA: TGCAGCGCACCCCCTATCGCCCATTTGAGAGCGGCTTTCTTT. Protein sequence: CSAPPIAHLRAAFF.

This clonotype was picked up a small number of times. It may be a read error: a sequence one base away is much more abundant. This rearrangement joins TRBV6-1 to TRBJ1-6; TRBD1 aligns across 12 bases. CDR3 length: 14 residues. V gave up 4 bases and J gave up 10 bases; unmatched junction bases: 2. Germline assignment: CDR1 MNHNS and CDR2 SASEGT. This CDR3 reads CASSGGTGGSPLHF. The CDR3, as DNA: TGTGCCAGCAGTGGAGGGACAGGGGGCTCACCCCTCCACTTT.

This clonotype was seen at least ten times. The CDR3, as DNA: TGCGCCAGCAGCTTGGAACCGGGACAGGGATACTACGAGCAGTACTTC. Its translation is CASSLEPGQGYYEQYF. V and J are TRBV5-1 and TRBJ2-7; 9 bases map to TRBD1. V shed 0 bases, J shed 3 bases, and the junction held 7 bases outside the gene matches. The CDR3 sequence is 16 residues long. Germline loops: CDR1 SGHRS, CDR2 YFSETQ. Complete variable domain (other parts from reference TRBV5-1 and TRBJ2-7): KAGVTQTPRYLIKTRGQQVTLSCSPISGHRSVSWYQQTPGQGLQFLFEYFSETQRNKGNFPGRFSGRQFSNSRSEMNVSTLELGDSALYLCASSLEPGQGYYEQYFGPGTRLTVT.

This clonotype turned up a few times. The V gene is TRBV28, the J gene TRBJ1-6; D unclear. Germline V CDR1 and CDR2: MDHEN, SYDVKM. V was pared by 10 bases and J by 6 bases, with 13 bases between. This CDR3 comprises 13 residues. The CDR3 DNA is TGTGCCACCTCAGACCGGGGTAATTCACCCCTCCACTTT. This encodes CATSDRGNSPLHF.

The chain links TRBV7-9 to TRBJ1-2, with D perhaps TRBD1 (5 bases). The V and J ends lost 5 bases and 3 bases respectively, with 19 bases between them. Looked up from germline, CDR1 is SEHNR and CDR2 is FQNEAQ (reference sequence). The CDR3 totals 16 residues. CDR3 amino acids: CASSPSGQGSYYGYTF. As DNA, the CDR3 is TGTGCCAGCAGCCCCTCCGGGCAGGGCTCCTACTATGGCTACACCTTC.

This clonotype was counted at least ten times. The chain links TRBV5-1 to TRBJ2-5; D gene uncertain. The germline V and J ends were trimmed by 0 bases and 2 bases, with 5 bases remaining between them. This CDR3 is 13 amino acids long. CDR1 SGHRS and CDR2 YFSETQ come from the germline V gene. The CDR3: CASSLEVQETQYF. In DNA form, the CDR3 reads TGCGCCAGCAGCTTGGAGGTACAAGAGACCCAGTACTTC.

This clonotype was observed a few times. This sequence joins TRBV7-2 and TRBJ2-5; D not resolved. Trimming took 5 bases from V and 5 from J, leaving 9 bases between them. Germline lookup yields CDR1 SGHTA and CDR2 FQGNSA. This CDR3 contains 12 residues. In nucleotides, the CDR3 is TGTGCCAGCAGCCCGATCGCGGAGACCCAGTACTTC. Translation gives CASSPIAETQYF.

The sample holds a few counts of this clonotype. J is TRBJ1-2 and V is TRBV6-2 or TRBV6-3; maybe TRBD1 (5 bases). The CDR3 runs 13 residues. CDR1 MNHEY and CDR2 SVGEGT come from the germline V gene. Trimming removed 4 bases at V and 5 bases at J, with 11 bases between. CDR3 sequence (DNA): TGTGCCAGCAGTTTCGGGGCTTCATATGGCTACACCTTC. It yields the protein CASSFGASYGYTF.

This chain joins TRBV4-3 and TRBJ2-7; either TRBD1 or TRBD2 may fit D (5 bases each). The CDR3 spans 15 residues. V was clipped by 3 bases and J by 0 bases, with 12 bases between them. Per germline, CDR1 LGHNA and CDR2 YSLEER. CDR3 residues: CASSHNWGSSYEQYF. The CDR3 coding sequence is TGCGCCAGCAGCCATAACTGGGGGAGCTCCTACGAGCAGTACTTC.

This clonotype was seen more than once but under ten times. This chain joins TRBV20-1 and TRBJ2-5; TRBD2 matches at 15 bases. Trimming removed 2 bases from V and 4 bases from J; junction bases left unmatched: 2. The CDR3 totals 15 residues. The germline V gene has CDR1 DFQATT and CDR2 SNEGSKA (reference sequence). The DNA of the CDR3 is TGCAGTGCTAGACCGGGACTAGCGGGAGGAGAGACCCAGTACTTC. Translation: CSARPGLAGGETQYF.